This passage covers 13 T cell receptor beta chains from one sample sequenced in a study of cytotoxic CD8 clonotypes in ibrutinib-treated CLL (dated by TCRdb to the early 2020s). Library construction relied on the immunoSEQ multiplex PCR assay. What TCRdb holds here is the immuneACCESS table cut down to in-frame rearrangements. Part of the clones is not present; checked against another copy, under half of the missing clones reflect an unresolved V gene, and the others are unexplained. The sample contains roughly 38,000 clones, around 53% of them found a single time. The ten largest clones represent about 19% of the sample. Sequencing used PBMCs, obtained before ibrutinib treatment. The origin of the receptors is a human donor with chronic lymphocytic leukemia.

This clone was detected only a few times. This sequence joins TRBV9 and TRBJ2-5; TRBD2 agrees at 8 bases. The V gene end was trimmed by 0 bases and the J gene end by 5 bases; junction bases not matched to a gene: 3. The CDR3 runs to 14 residues. Germline loops: CDR1 SGDLS, CDR2 YYNGEE. CDR3 residues: CASSVAIAGETQYF. As DNA, the CDR3 is TGTGCCAGCAGCGTAGCAATAGCGGGGGAGACCCAGTACTTC.

The rearrangement uses TRBV19 and TRBJ2-6, with D unresolved. Trimming removed 4 bases from V and 5 bases from J, with 21 bases in between. Germline V gene lookup returns CDR1 LNHDA and CDR2 SQIVND (reference sequence). The CDR3 consists of 18 residues. Here the CDR3 reads CASSRKRQSQSRANVLTF. CDR3 nucleotide sequence: TGTGCCAGTAGTAGGAAGAGACAATCACAAAGTCGGGCCAACGTCCTGACTTTC.

The gene calls are TRBV7-9 and TRBJ1-4, with D uncertain. CDR3 length: 13 residues. Germline assignment: CDR1 SEHNR and CDR2 FQNEAQ (reference sequence). Deletions cut 5 bases from V and 7 bases from J, with 11 bases between. The CDR3 loop reads CASSGRIVEKLFF. As DNA, the CDR3 is TGTGCCAGCAGCGGGCGGATTGTTGAAAAACTGTTTTTT.

This clone has ten or more counts. The gene calls are TRBV7-9 and TRBJ1-2; D not resolved. The CDR3 has 13 residues. V lost 5 bases and J 6 bases, leaving 13 bases between the germline ends. Germline V gene lookup returns CDR1 SEHNR and CDR2 FQNEAQ (reference sequence). The CDR3 region is CASSTGFADGYTF. CDR3 bases: TGTGCCAGCAGCACCGGGTTTGCAGATGGCTACACCTTC. Full variable domain (missing parts from reference TRBV7-9 and TRBJ1-2): DTGVSQNPRHKITKRGQNVTFRCDPISEHNRLYWYRQTLGQGPEFLTYFQNEAQLEKSRLLSDRFSAERPKGSFSTLEIQRTEQGDSAMYLCASSTGFADGYTFGSGTRLTVV.

This clone is labeled medium-sized. J is TRBJ1-6 and V is TRBV2; 9 bases fit TRBD1. Germline CDR1 and CDR2: SNHLY and FYNNEI. This CDR3 is built from 13 residues. The V segment lost 6 bases and the J segment 10 bases; nucleotides outside the gene matches: 4. CDR3 in DNA: TGTGCCAGCAGACAGGGGGCGGAATCACCCCTCCACTTT. Its translation: CASRQGAESPLHF.

This chain joins TRBV7-9 and TRBJ1-6; D not resolved. This CDR3 region has 15 residues. V lost 5 bases, J lost 6 bases, and 14 bases lay in between. The germline gives CDR1 SEHNR, CDR2 FQNEAQ (reference sequence). The CDR3 sequence is CASSPLLIPNSPLHF. The DNA for the CDR3 is TGTGCCAGCAGCCCTCTTCTAATTCCTAATTCACCCCTCCACTTT.

V is TRBV19 and J is TRBJ2-7; 9 bases are shared with TRBD1. CDR3 length equals 18 residues. The V and J ends lost 4 bases and 5 bases, in that order; junction bases with no gene match: 18. Per the germline V gene, CDR1 is LNHDA and CDR2 is SQIVND (reference sequence). The CDR3 loop reads CASSTAAGQGQGFNEQYF. The CDR3 DNA is TGTGCCAGTAGTACTGCGGCTGGGCAAGGACAGGGGTTCAACGAGCAGTACTTC.

In this sample, this clone turned up a few times. The chain uses TRBV7-9 and TRBJ2-7; 9 bases match TRBD1. CDR1 and CDR2 from the germline V gene are SEHNR and FQNEAQ (reference sequence). Trimming cost V 1 base and J 5 bases; bases outside gene matches: 6. The CDR3 has 15 residues. The CDR3 DNA reads TGTGCCAGCAGCTTAGGGGGACAGGGACGCAACGAGCAGTACTTC. Translated, it gives CASSLGGQGRNEQYF.

Remarks on this clone: The junction shows a germline mismatch at one end, possibly a read error. The genes are TRBV25-1 and TRBJ2-6, with D possibly being TRBD1 (5 bases). There are 18 residues in the CDR3. Germline lookup yields CDR1 MGHDK and CDR2 SYGVNS. The CDR3 is CASSYDQERTKSGQRPDF. CDR3 in DNA: TGTGCCAGCAGTTACGATCAAGAACGGACAAAGTCGGGCCAACGTCCTGACTTC.

The rearrangement joins TRBV19 to TRBJ2-1; D might be TRBD2 (6 bases). The V gene's germline CDR1 is LNHDA and CDR2 SQIVND (reference sequence). V gave up 5 bases and J gave up 1 base, with 18 bases separating them. CDR3 length: 17 amino acids. The CDR3 protein is CASSPLDAGPSYNEQFF. The CDR3 region has the DNA TGTGCCAGTAGTCCGCTTGATGCGGGACCTTCCTACAATGAGCAGTTCTTC.

This clone was picked up a small number of times. V and J are TRBV5-4 and TRBJ2-2, with D possibly matching TRBD2 (6 bases). The CDR3 covers 15 residues. Germline CDR1 and CDR2: SGHNT and YYREEE (reference sequence). The V and J ends lost 4 bases and 4 bases respectively, with 14 bases between them. CDR3: CASSLGGLLTGELFF. As DNA, the CDR3 is TGTGCCAGCAGCCTGGGAGGTCTTCTCACCGGGGAGCTGTTTTTT. Drawing the rest from reference TRBV5-4 and TRBJ2-2, the complete variable domain is ETGVTQSPTHLIKTRGQQVTLRCSSQSGHNTVSWYQQALGQGPQFIFQYYREEENGRGNFPPRFSGLQFPNYSSELNVNALELDDSALYLCASSLGGLLTGELFFGEGSRLTVL.

This sequence joins TRBV5-1 and TRBJ1-3, with D tentatively TRBD1 (6 bases). The V gene's germline CDR1 is SGHRS and CDR2 YFSETQ. The CDR3 has 15 amino acids. Between the trimmed V and J ends, which lost 4 bases and 5 bases, there was a span of 16 bases. CDR3 coding DNA: TGCGCCAGCAGCCCGGGGACAAACCTGAGAAACACCATATATTTT. It is translated as CASSPGTNLRNTIYF.

The chain uses TRBV7-9 and TRBJ2-3; 10 bases line up with TRBD2. Germline assignment: CDR1 SEHNR and CDR2 FQNEAQ (reference sequence). The CDR3 covers 16 residues. Trimming at V came to 5 bases and at J to 2 bases, leaving 7 bases not matched to a gene. The CDR3 coding sequence is TGTGCCAGCAGCCCTAGCGGGGGTTTCCTCACAGATACGCAGTATTTT. Translating gives CASSPSGGFLTDTQYF.